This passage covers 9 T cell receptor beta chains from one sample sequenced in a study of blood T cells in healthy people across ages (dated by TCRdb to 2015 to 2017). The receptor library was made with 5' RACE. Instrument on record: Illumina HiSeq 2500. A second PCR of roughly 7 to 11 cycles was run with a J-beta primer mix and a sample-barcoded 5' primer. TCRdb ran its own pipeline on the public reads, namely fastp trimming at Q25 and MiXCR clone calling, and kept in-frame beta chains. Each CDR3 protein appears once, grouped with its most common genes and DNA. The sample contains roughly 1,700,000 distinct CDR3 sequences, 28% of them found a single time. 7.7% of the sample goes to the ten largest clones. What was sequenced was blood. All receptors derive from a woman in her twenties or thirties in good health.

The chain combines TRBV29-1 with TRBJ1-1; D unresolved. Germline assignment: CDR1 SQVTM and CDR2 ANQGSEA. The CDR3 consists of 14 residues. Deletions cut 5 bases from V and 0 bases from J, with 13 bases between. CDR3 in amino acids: CSVRGRGMNTEAFF. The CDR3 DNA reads TGCAGCGTTAGAGGTCGGGGAATGAACACTGAAGCTTTCTTT.

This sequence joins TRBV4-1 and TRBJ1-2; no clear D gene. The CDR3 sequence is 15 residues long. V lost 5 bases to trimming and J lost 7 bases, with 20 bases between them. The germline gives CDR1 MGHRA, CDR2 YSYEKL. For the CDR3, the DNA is TGCGCCAGCAGCTCCCCAAGCGGCAGCTGGTCTGGCTACACCTTC. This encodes CASSSPSGSWSGYTF.

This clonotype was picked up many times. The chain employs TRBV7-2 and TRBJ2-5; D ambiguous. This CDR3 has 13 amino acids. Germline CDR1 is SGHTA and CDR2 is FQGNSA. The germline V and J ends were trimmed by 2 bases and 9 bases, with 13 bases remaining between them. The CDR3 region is CASSLRPAQPQYF. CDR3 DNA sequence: TGTGCCAGCAGCTTAAGGCCAGCGCAGCCCCAGTACTTC. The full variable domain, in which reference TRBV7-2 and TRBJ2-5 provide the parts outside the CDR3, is GAGVSQSPSNKVTEKGKDVELRCDPISGHTALYWYRQSLGQGLEFLIYFQGNSAPDKSGLPSDRFSAERTGGSVSTLTIQRTQQEDSAVYLCASSLRPAQPQYFGPGTRLLVL.

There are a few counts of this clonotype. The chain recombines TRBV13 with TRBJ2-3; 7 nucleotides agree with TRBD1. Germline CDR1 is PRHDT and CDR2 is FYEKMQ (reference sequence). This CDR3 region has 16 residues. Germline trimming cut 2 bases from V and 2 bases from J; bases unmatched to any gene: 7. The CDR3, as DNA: TGTGCCAGCAGCTTACAGGGACAGCTCTACACAGATACGCAGTATTTT. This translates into CASSLQGQLYTDTQYF.

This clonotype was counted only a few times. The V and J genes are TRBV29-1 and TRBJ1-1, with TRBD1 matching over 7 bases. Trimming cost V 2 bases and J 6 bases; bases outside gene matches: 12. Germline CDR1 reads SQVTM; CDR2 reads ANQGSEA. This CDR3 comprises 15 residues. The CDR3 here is CSVESPRGLGAEAFF. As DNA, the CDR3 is TGCAGCGTTGAAAGCCCGAGGGGGCTCGGGGCTGAAGCTTTCTTT. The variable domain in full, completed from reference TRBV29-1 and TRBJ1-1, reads SAVISQKPSRDICQRGTSLTIQCQVDSQVTMMFWYRQQPGQSLTLIATANQGSEATYESGFVIDKFPISRPNLTFSTLTVSNMSPEDSSIYLCSVESPRGLGAEAFFGQGTRLTVV.

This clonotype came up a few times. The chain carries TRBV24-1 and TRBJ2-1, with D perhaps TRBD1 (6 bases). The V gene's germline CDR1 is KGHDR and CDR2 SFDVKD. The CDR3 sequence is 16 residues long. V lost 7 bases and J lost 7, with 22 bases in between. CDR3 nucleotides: TGTGCCACCAGGGGGGTAAACAGGGTACCACGGAATGAGCAGTTCTTC. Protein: CATRGVNRVPRNEQFF.

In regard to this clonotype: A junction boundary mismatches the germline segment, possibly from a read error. The CDR3 loop reads CTSSQGRAGQETQYF. For the CDR3, the DNA is TGCACCAGCAGCCAAGGGAGGGCAGGACAAGAGACCCAGTACTTC. The genes are TRBV4-1 and TRBJ2-7, with TRBD2 matching 7 bases. Gene TRBJ2-5 matches the end of the DNA better, so the J call may be wrong. The CDR3 contains 15 residues. Per germline, CDR1 MGHRA and CDR2 YSYEKL.

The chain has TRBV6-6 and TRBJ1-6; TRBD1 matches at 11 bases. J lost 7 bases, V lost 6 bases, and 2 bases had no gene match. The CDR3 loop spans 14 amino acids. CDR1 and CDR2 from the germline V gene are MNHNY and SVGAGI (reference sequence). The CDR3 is CASRDRGLNSPLHF. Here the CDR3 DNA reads TGTGCCAGCAGGGACAGGGGGCTCAATTCACCCCTCCACTTT.

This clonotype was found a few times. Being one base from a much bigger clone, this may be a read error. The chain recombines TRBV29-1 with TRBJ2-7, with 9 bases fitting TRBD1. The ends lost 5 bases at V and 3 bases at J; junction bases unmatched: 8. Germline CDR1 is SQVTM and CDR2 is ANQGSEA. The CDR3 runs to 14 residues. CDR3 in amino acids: CSVLGGTGIYEQYF. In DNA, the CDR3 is TGCAGCGTTCTAGGTGGGACAGGGATCTACGAGCAGTACTTC.